This TCR beta chain appears in the sequencing data of a study of blood T cells in healthy people across ages. Whole-study findings and limits: In long-lived donors, naive CD4+ cell counts and diversity exceeded those of aged donors. For the donors, CMV status was unknown and possibly confounded expanded clonotype changes. Conclusively comparing naive with antigen-experienced cells was impossible with unsorted PBMCs.

Trimming took 0 bases from V and 7 from J; bases not matched to a gene: 7. The germline CDR1 and CDR2 sequences are LGHDT and YNNKEL (reference sequence). The CDR3 spans 16 residues. PCR was performed a second time for 7 to 11 cycles using a sample-barcoded 5' primer and a J-beta primer mix. Every cDNA was tagged by a template-switch adaptor with 12 random nucleotides. TCRdb re-called the 5' RACE reads with MiXCR, one entry per CDR3 protein. The profile shows about a million distinct CDR3 sequences, just over 50% of them singletons. This clonotype was seen only a few times. As yet, its antigen is unknown.

Sequencing used blood. The TCR was taken from a woman aged 55-69 years in good health. The V gene is TRBV3-1, the J gene TRBJ2-5, with 11 positions matching TRBD1. The DNA of the CDR3 is TGTGCCAGCAGCCAAGATTTGTTCGGGACAGGGGGGACCCAGTACTTC. Amino acids: CASSQDLFGTGGTQYF.